This entry lists 15 T cell receptor beta chains sequenced from one sample in a study of low-dose radiotherapy and immunotherapy resistance in tumors. The sample's time point: before trial treatment. TRAV- and TRBV-specific primers were used for first-strand cDNA, which covered alpha and beta chains. TCRs were amplified for roughly 20 PCR cycles with a constant-region primer and V-primer adapter. TCRdb used MiXCR to reprocess the reads, holding one entry per CDR3 protein. The profile shows under 95,000 distinct CDR3 sequences, about 18% of them singletons. The sequenced sample was PBMCs, obtained before treatment. These receptors were obtained from a male donor with prostate cancer.

This clonotype was seen many times. J is TRBJ1-1 and V is TRBV7-9; 7 bases line up with TRBD1. Germline V lookup: CDR1 SEHNR, CDR2 FQNEAQ (reference sequence). The CDR3 covers 17 residues. V was clipped by 6 bases and J by 1 base; unmatched bases: 14. In nucleotides, the CDR3 is TGTGCCAGCAGATCTCGCCCCCAGGGGGGAAGGAACACTGAAGCTTTCTTT. Residues: CASRSRPQGGRNTEAFF.

This clonotype was picked up many times. The rearrangement links TRBV11-2 to TRBJ1-1; D is uncertain. Trimming removed 1 base from V and 3 bases from J, with 15 bases in between. The CDR3 is 16 residues long. Germline CDR1 and CDR2: SGHAT and FQNNGV. The CDR3 DNA reads as TGTGCCAGCAGCTTAGGGGCCTCACCCAGCCACACTGAAGCTTTCTTT. Translation gives CASSLGASPSHTEAFF.

For this clonotype: A far larger clone is one nucleotide away, so this likely arose from a read error. The rearrangement joins TRBV6-1 to TRBJ1-1; TRBD1 might be the D (5 bases). CDR3 size: 13 residues. CDR1 MNHNS and CDR2 SASEGT come from the germline V gene. The CDR3 is CGTIREVGTEAFF. CDR3 DNA sequence: TGTGGCACAATCAGGGAAGTCGGCACTGAAGCTTTCTTT.

This clonotype was seen at least ten times. V gene TRBV6-4 combines with J gene TRBJ2-1; 11 nucleotides line up with TRBD1. J gave up 8 bases and V 5 bases, and 8 bases lay outside the gene matches. Per germline, CDR1 MRHNA and CDR2 SNTAGT. The CDR3 consists of 15 residues. CDR3 sequence: CASSLGQGASHEQFF. The DNA of the CDR3 is TGTGCCAGCAGTCTCGGACAGGGGGCTAGTCATGAGCAGTTCTTC.

This clonotype was seen ten or more times. The CDR3 protein is CASSLGGRQVSYEQYF. The CDR3, as DNA: TGTGCCAGCAGCTTGGGGGGGCGACAGGTTTCCTACGAGCAGTACTTC. The rearrangement uses TRBV5-5 and TRBJ2-7; D perhaps matches TRBD1 (6 bases). Germline assignment: CDR1 SGHKS and CDR2 YYEKEE (reference sequence). V was pared by 0 bases and J by 1 base, with 14 bases between. The CDR3 covers 16 residues.

This clonotype was seen at least ten times. The V and J genes are TRBV20-1 and TRBJ2-1; TRBD1 or TRBD2 may be the D gene (5 bases each). Trimming removed 3 bases from V and 1 base from J, with 10 bases in between. Germline CDR1 is DFQATT and CDR2 is SNEGSKA (reference sequence). The CDR3 loop spans 14 amino acids. CDR3 DNA: TGCAGTGCTAGGGGGGTACTTTCCTACAATGAGCAGTTCTTC. The encoded protein is CSARGVLSYNEQFF.

Regarding this clonotype: Its ends do not fully match the called genes, so a read error is possible. The chain combines TRBV6-6 with TRBJ2-2, with D unclear. Germline V gene sequence: CDR1 MNHNY, CDR2 SVGAGI (reference sequence). The CDR3 contains 13 residues. CDR3 sequence (DNA): TGTGCCAGGAGTTACTCGAACACCGGGGAGCTGTTTTTT. Translation gives CARSYSNTGELFF.

This clonotype appeared many times. J is TRBJ1-5 and V is TRBV23-1, with D unclear. TRBV23-1 qualifies as an ORF whose function is uncertain. The ends were cut back, 4 bases at V and 2 bases at J, with 18 bases in the middle. The CDR3 runs 17 residues. The CDR3 bases are TGCGCCAGCAGTCCCTCCAGGAGCTTTTCTGGCAATCAGCCCCAGCATTTT. Translated, it gives CASSPSRSFSGNQPQHF.

This clonotype came up many times. This chain connects TRBV7-2 to TRBJ1-6, with 7 bases identical to TRBD1. CDR1 and CDR2 (germline): SGHTA, FQGNSA. V gave up 5 bases and J gave up 8 bases; unmatched junction bases: 12. The length of the CDR3 is 16 residues. The CDR3 is CASSLRTTGADSPLHF. The CDR3 DNA follows: TGTGCCAGCAGCCTAAGAACCACAGGGGCAGATTCACCCCTCCACTTT.

This clonotype was counted many times. This chain connects TRBV5-6 to TRBJ2-3; tentatively, D is TRBD2 (6 bases). The V gene's germline CDR1 is SGHDT and CDR2 YYEEEE. Trimming pared 0 bases from V and 1 base from J, leaving 12 bases between. CDR3 length: 16 amino acids. Here the CDR3 DNA reads TGTGCCAGCAGCTTGGATCCGGGGGTCCGCACAGATACGCAGTATTTT. It encodes CASSLDPGVRTDTQYF.

This clonotype was detected many times. The chain links TRBV3-1 to TRBJ1-3; D gene ambiguous. CDR3 length: 15 amino acids. Germline CDR1 reads LGHDT; CDR2 reads YNNKEL (reference sequence). The V end was cut by 4 bases, the J end by 0 bases, with 10 bases between. The CDR3 DNA reads TGTGCCAGCAGCCCCGACGGGGACTCTGGAAACACCATATATTTT. Residues: CASSPDGDSGNTIYF. Full variable domain (missing parts from reference TRBV3-1 and TRBJ1-3): DTAVSQTPKYLVTQMGNDKSIKCEQNLGHDTMYWYKQDSKKFLKIMFSYNNKELIINETVPNRFSPKSPDKAHLNLHINSLELGDSAVYFCASSPDGDSGNTIYFGEGSWLTVV.

This clonotype was seen many times. This chain connects TRBV20-1 to TRBJ2-2; no clear D gene. Trimming took off 6 bases at V and 7 bases at J, with 12 bases between the two ends. Germline CDR1 and CDR2: DFQATT and SNEGSKA (reference sequence). The CDR3 is made up of 12 amino acids. This CDR3 is CSARGVIGELFF. CDR3 DNA sequence: TGCAGTGCCCGTGGGGTTATCGGGGAGCTGTTTTTT.

This chain uses TRBV5-1 with TRBJ2-7; D possibly uses TRBD1 or TRBD2 (5 bases each). The CDR3 totals 15 residues. Trimming took 3 bases from V and 2 from J, leaving 15 bases between them. The germline V gene has CDR1 SGHRS and CDR2 YFSETQ. CDR3 nucleotide sequence: TGCGCCAGCAGCTCCGGGACGGCAGGAACCTACGAGCAGTACTTC. Its protein is CASSSGTAGTYEQYF.

There are many counts of this clonotype. The V and J genes are TRBV15 and TRBJ1-1; D possibly corresponds to TRBD1 (5 bases). Germline assignment: CDR1 LNHNV and CDR2 YYDKDF (reference sequence). The V end was cut by 8 bases, the J end by 5 bases, with 27 bases between. This CDR3 region has 17 residues. The CDR3 region is CATGRGSGTPRGTEAFF. The CDR3 region has the DNA TGTGCCACCGGACGGGGTTCCGGGACTCCCCGGGGGACTGAAGCTTTCTTT.

This clonotype has at least ten counts. The chain links TRBV6-4 to TRBJ2-1, with TRBD2 matching 8 bases. The germline V gene has CDR1 MRHNA and CDR2 SNTAGT. J lost 8 bases, V lost 0 bases, and 9 bases had no gene match. This CDR3 comprises 16 residues. The CDR3 sequence: CASSDSRGGELDEQFF. The CDR3 coding sequence is TGTGCCAGCAGTGACTCTCGGGGGGGGGAATTGGATGAGCAGTTCTTC.